The rows below give T cell receptor beta chains drawn from one sample of a study of blood T cells in healthy people across ages. From the 5' RACE reads, TCRdb called clonotypes with MiXCR, one entry per CDR3 protein. The table has around 1.5 million distinct CDR3 sequences, around 42% seen once; the top ten hold 7% to 9%. The sample taken for sequencing was blood. The receptors come from a young woman in good health. CDR3s include the opening cysteine and the closing phenylalanine or tryptophan. The order of the fields is clone size, J gene, V gene, D gene, CDR3 protein, CDR3 DNA. The D gene is left open where the match is weak. The size field is filled for only some rows; it gives once, few, many or a size class.

>many|TRBJ2-5|TRBV29-1|TRBD1
CSVAGQAGFIQETQYF
TGCAGCGTTGCAGGACAGGCAGGCTTTATTCAAGAGACCCAGTACTTC
>.|TRBJ1-1|TRBV10-3|.
CASTEDINTEAFF
TGTGCCAGCACCGAGGACATAAACACTGAAGCTTTCTTT
>many|TRBJ2-7|TRBV5-1|TRBD1
CASSLAGTGSYEQYF
TGTGCCAGCAGCTTAGCTGGGACAGGGTCCTACGAGCAGTACTTC
>few|TRBJ2-7|TRBV2|TRBD1
CASETGDEQYF
TGTGCCAGCGAGACAGGGGACGAGCAGTACTTC
>few|TRBJ2-3|TRBV3-1|TRBD1
CASSPRDSETDTQYF
TGTGCCAGCAGCCCCCGGGACAGTGAAACAGATACGCAGTATTTT
>few|TRBJ1-4|TRBV20-1|.
CSARDGRGEKLFF
TGCAGTGCTAGAGATGGCAGGGGTGAAAAACTGTTTTTT
>few|TRBJ2-5|TRBV6-5|.
CASSYSPGNSGETQYF
TGTGCCAGCAGTTACTCGCCAGGGAACTCGGGGGAGACCCAGTACTTC
>few|TRBJ1-2|TRBV20-1|.
CSARDHRELNYGYTF
TGCAGTGCTAGAGACCATCGGGAGCTGAACTATGGCTACACCTTC
>.|TRBJ1-6|TRBV12-3/TRBV12-4|.
CASSFAMGNSPLHF
TGTGCCAGCAGTTTTGCCATGGGAAATTCACCCCTCCACTTT
>.|TRBJ2-7|TRBV20-1|.
CSARMRQALSYEQYF
TGCAGTGCTAGAATGAGACAGGCACTCTCCTACGAGCAGTACTTC
>.|TRBJ2-1|TRBV20-1|.
CSASYRVSYNEQFF
TGCAGTGCTAGCTACAGGGTTTCCTACAATGAGCAGTTCTTC
>.|TRBJ2-7|TRBV20-1|TRBD2
CSAFRTSGISYEQYF
TGCAGTGCTTTTAGGACTAGCGGGATCTCCTACGAGCAGTACTTC
>few|TRBJ2-3|TRBV20-1|TRBD2
CSRLAGGTDTQYF
TGCAGCCGACTAGCGGGAGGGACAGATACGCAGTATTTT
>few|TRBJ1-1|TRBV3-1|TRBD1
CASSRTGETEAFF
TGTGCCAGCAGCCGGACAGGGGAGACTGAAGCTTTCTTT
>.|TRBJ2-1|TRBV20-1|.
CSAIFSESSYNEQFF
TGCAGTGCTATATTCAGCGAGAGCTCCTACAATGAGCAGTTCTTC
>few|TRBJ2-6|TRBV20-1|.
CSAKSSGANVLTF
TGCAGTGCTAAGTCCTCTGGGGCCAACGTCCTGACTTTC
>.|TRBJ2-7|TRBV28|.
CASQQAYEQYF
TGTGCCAGCCAACAGGCCTACGAGCAGTACTTC
>.|TRBJ2-5|TRBV29-1|.
CSVLESGEQYF
TGCAGCGTTTTGGAGTCGGGGGAGCAGTACTTC
>.|TRBJ2-7|TRBV7-9|TRBD2
CANSRTSSYEQYF
TGTGCCAACAGCCGGACTAGCTCCTACGAGCAGTACTTC
>.|TRBJ2-1|TRBV12-3/TRBV12-4|.
CAGSLGENNEQFF
TGTGCCGGCAGTTTAGGGGAGAACAATGAGCAGTTCTTC
>.|TRBJ2-1|TRBV20-1|.
CSARVSGGGLYNEQFF
TGCAGTGCTAGGGTCTCTGGGGGGGGGCTTTACAATGAGCAGTTCTTC
>.|TRBJ2-5|TRBV5-5|TRBD2
CASSHSGTETQYF
TGTGCCAGCAGCCATAGCGGGACAGAGACCCAGTACTTC
>.|TRBJ2-7|TRBV9|TRBD1
CASNPPQDRSYEQYF
TGTGCCAGCAACCCTCCCCAGGACAGGTCCTACGAGCAGTACTTC
>few|TRBJ2-1|TRBV11-1|.
CASSSTRWNEQFF
TGTGCCAGCAGCTCAACCCGGTGGAATGAGCAGTTCTTC
>.|TRBJ1-1|TRBV5-6|.
CASSVVDQGDEAFF
TGTGCCAGCAGCGTGGTAGACCAGGGCGACGAAGCTTTCTTT
>.|TRBJ2-7|TRBV27|.
CASTSAVSYEQYF
TGTGCCAGCACCTCTGCGGTTTCCTACGAGCAGTACTTC
>.|TRBJ2-4|TRBV12-3/TRBV12-4|.
CATGNRVLGQYF
TGTGCCACGGGCAACAGGGTTTTGGGGCAGTACTTC
>few|TRBJ2-5|TRBV20-1|.
CRSSGTEQETQYF
TGCAGATCATCCGGGACGGAGCAAGAGACCCAGTACTTC
>.|TRBJ2-2|TRBV6-6|TRBD2
CASSYAGEGTGELFF
TGTGCCAGCAGTTACGCGGGGGAGGGCACCGGGGAGCTGTTTTTT
>few|TRBJ2-1|TRBV24-1|.
CATSDLAESSYNEQFF
TGTGCCACCAGTGATTTGGCAGAGAGCTCCTACAATGAGCAGTTCTTC
>many|TRBJ2-3|TRBV7-7|.
CASSTAITDTQYF
TGTGCCAGCAGCACAGCTATCACAGATACGCAGTATTTT
>few|TRBJ2-5|TRBV3-1|.
CASSQIGSGGETQYF
TGTGCCAGCAGCCAAATAGGTTCTGGGGGAGAGACCCAGTACTTC
>.|TRBJ2-3|TRBV20-1|.
CSASESAWGLTDAQYF
TGCAGTGCTAGTGAATCAGCGTGGGGGCTGACAGATGCGCAGTATTTT
>few|TRBJ2-5|TRBV5-1|TRBD2
CASSSGLAPQETQYF
TGCGCCAGCAGCTCTGGACTAGCTCCTCAAGAGACCCAGTACTTC
>.|TRBJ1-4|TRBV20-1|.
CSATTEGQPRGEKLFF
TGCAGTGCCACCACTGAGGGACAACCACGGGGTGAAAAACTGTTTTTT
>few|TRBJ2-1|TRBV11-2|.
CASSLSLDGGYNEQFF
TGTGCCAGCAGCTTATCGCTCGACGGAGGGTACAATGAGCAGTTCTTC
>.|TRBJ2-7|TRBV5-1|TRBD2
CASRTGTSGKAYEQYF
TGCGCCAGCAGAACCGGGACTAGCGGGAAAGCCTACGAGCAGTACTTC
>.|TRBJ2-3|TRBV9|.
CASSGRSGVADTQYF
TGTGCCAGCAGCGGTCGGTCGGGCGTAGCAGATACGCAGTATTTT
>.|TRBJ2-7|TRBV6-5|.
CASRGIFYEQYF
TGTGCCAGCAGGGGTATTTTCTACGAGCAGTACTTC
>.|TRBJ1-2|TRBV12-3/TRBV12-4|.
CASSSPRGGMGGYTF
TGTGCCAGCAGTTCCCCACGGGGAGGCATGGGTGGCTACACCTTC
>few|TRBJ2-1|TRBV12-3/TRBV12-4|.
CASSLGNRQFF
TGTGCCAGCAGTTTAGGCAATCGGCAGTTCTTC
>few|TRBJ2-1|TRBV27|.
CASSPTQGSYNEQFF
TGTGCCAGCAGTCCGACACAGGGCTCCTACAATGAGCAGTTCTTC
>many|TRBJ2-3|TRBV28|.
CASSAPPTDTQYF
TGTGCCAGCAGTGCTCCTCCAACAGATACGCAGTATTTT
>many|TRBJ2-3|TRBV7-2|.
CASSLRVYGDLTDTQYF
TGTGCCAGCAGCTTAAGAGTCTACGGGGATTTAACAGATACGCAGTATTTT
>.|TRBJ1-1|TRBV6-6|.
CASTGDRNTEAFF
TGTGCCAGCACCGGGGACCGGAACACTGAAGCTTTCTTT
>few|TRBJ1-4|TRBV27|.
CASKPGPEGEKLFF
TGTGCCAGCAAACCGGGTCCCGAGGGTGAAAAACTGTTTTTT
>.|TRBJ2-1|TRBV10-3|.
CAISESIGRGEQFF
TGTGCCATCAGTGAGTCTATCGGACGGGGTGAGCAGTTCTTC
>few|TRBJ2-1|TRBV24-1|.
CATSQGGREQFF
TGTGCCACCAGTCAAGGCGGGCGAGAGCAGTTCTTC
>few|TRBJ1-4|TRBV28|.
CAGSKPQRGNDEKLFF
TGTGCCGGCAGTAAACCCCAAAGGGGTAATGATGAAAAACTGTTTTTT
>.|TRBJ2-3|TRBV28|.
CVSSWGPDTQYF
TGTGTCAGCAGTTGGGGCCCGGATACGCAGTATTTT
>.|TRBJ1-2|TRBV18|.
CASSPPEGGYGYTF
TGTGCCAGCTCACCACCGGAGGGAGGGTATGGCTACACCTTC
>few|TRBJ2-1|TRBV12-3/TRBV12-4|TRBD2
CASSFRGGSTNEQFF
TGTGCCAGCAGTTTTAGGGGCGGGAGTACCAATGAGCAGTTCTTC
>once|TRBJ2-7|TRBV20-1|.
CSADPPRARMSSYEQYF
TGCAGTGCTGACCCCCCGCGGGCGAGGATGAGCTCCTACGAGCAGTACTTC
>.|TRBJ2-1|TRBV10-3|.
CAISDGGDNGQFF
TGTGCCATCAGTGACGGAGGGGACAATGGGCAGTTCTTC